A selection of T cell receptor beta chains follows, all from one sample in a study of T cells in Graves' hyperthyroidism and ophthalmopathy. TCRdb analysed the multiplex PCR reads with MiXCR anew, one entry per CDR3 protein. The sample comprises roughly 380,000 distinct CDR3 sequences, more than 11% of which are singletons, and more than 9.5% rests with the top ten. Sequenced material: blood. These receptors were taken from a woman aged 55 to 70 with Graves' hyperthyroidism. Each CDR3 is given with its conserved first and last residue. A D gene is named only where the DNA matches it firmly. The size field is filled for only some rows; it gives once, few, many or a size class.

J gene,V gene,clone size,D gene,CDR3 DNA,CDR3 protein
TRBJ2-7,TRBV20-1,many,TRBD1,TGCAGTGCTATGGTTAGACAGGGGGGCTACGAGCAGTACTTC,CSAMVRQGGYEQYF
TRBJ1-1,TRBV20-1,many,.,TGCAGTGCTAGAGACCGGGTGGTGAACACTGAAGCTTTCTTT,CSARDRVVNTEAFF
TRBJ2-3,TRBV9,.,TRBD2,TGTGCCAGCAGCGCCCCAGGCGGGAGGAAGTCCGGAACGCAGTATTTT,CASSAPGGRKSGTQYF
TRBJ2-2,TRBV10-3,many,TRBD2,TGTGCCATCAGTCCCCTTGCTAGCGGGAGAAGTACCGGGGAGCTGTTTTTT,CAISPLASGRSTGELFF
TRBJ2-5,TRBV5-6,.,TRBD1,TGTGCCAGCAGCTTAGGGAGACAGGGGGCGCGGGAGACCCAGTACTTC,CASSLGRQGARETQYF
TRBJ2-2,TRBV11-3,.,.,TGTGCCACTACAGCCTCCCATACCGGGGAGCTGTTTTTT,CATTASHTGELFF
TRBJ2-2,TRBV5-1,.,TRBD2,TGCGCCAGCAGCTTGACTCCCACGATAGCGGGAGGTACCGGGGAGCTGTTTTTT,CASSLTPTIAGGTGELFF
TRBJ2-3,TRBV7-2,many,.,TGTGCCAGCAGGGTGCAAACAGATACGCAGTATTTT,CASRVQTDTQYF
TRBJ1-1,TRBV10-3,many,.,TGTGCCATCAGTGTCAGGGGAGGTACTGAAGCTTTCTTT,CAISVRGGTEAFF
TRBJ1-2,TRBV18,few,.,TGTGCCAGCTCACCGGGACTATCCCCTAACTATGGCTACACCTTC,CASSPGLSPNYGYTF
TRBJ1-1,TRBV19,few,.,TGTGCCAGTAGTCCGGAAGGCATGAACACTGAAGCTTTCTTT,CASSPEGMNTEAFF
TRBJ2-1,TRBV7-2,few,.,TGTGCCAGCAGCCAGAGTTGGGGGAATGAGCAGTTCTTC,CASSQSWGNEQFF
TRBJ1-3,TRBV6-5,many,.,TGTGCCAGCAGTTACTCGATTGTTTTTGGACCTGGAAACACCATATATTTT,CASSYSIVFGPGNTIYF
TRBJ1-4,TRBV29-1,many,.,TGCAGCGTCCTTGACGGATCAACTAATGAAAAACTGTTTTTT,CSVLDGSTNEKLFF
TRBJ1-2,TRBV5-1,.,TRBD1,TGCGCCAGCACCAGAGGACAGGGGCCCTCAGGGGGCTACACCTTC,CASTRGQGPSGGYTF
TRBJ2-1,TRBV6-2/TRBV6-3,.,TRBD1,TGTGCCAGCAGTGGACAGGCCAATGAGCAGTTCTTC,CASSGQANEQFF
TRBJ2-7,TRBV12-5,.,TRBD2,TGTGCTAGTGGTTTGGTGAGTCTCCGGGAGGGCTCCTACGAGCAGTACTTC,CASGLVSLREGSYEQYF
TRBJ2-5,TRBV20-1,many,.,TGCAGTGCTAGACCTCTAGGATCGGGGATCCAAGAGACCCAGTACTTC,CSARPLGSGIQETQYF
TRBJ1-1,TRBV12-3/TRBV12-4,many,TRBD1,TGTGCCAGCAGGACACAGGGGGCGGGTACTGAAGCTTTCTTT,CASRTQGAGTEAFF
TRBJ2-7,TRBV12-3/TRBV12-4,many,TRBD2,TGTGCCAGCAGTTTAGATGCGGGAGAGGTCTACGAGCAGTACTTC,CASSLDAGEVYEQYF
TRBJ2-1,TRBV28,few,TRBD2,TGTGCCAGCAGTTTAAAGACTAGCGGGGAGCAGGGCAATGAGCAGTTCTTC,CASSLKTSGEQGNEQFF
TRBJ2-7,TRBV6-1,many,.,TGTGCCAGCAGCAGGGGTTCTCGTTCGTTCTACGAGCAGTACTTC,CASSRGSRSFYEQYF
TRBJ2-2,TRBV2,few,.,TGTGCCAGCACTCCCCTAGCAACCCTCACCGGGGAGCTGTTTTTT,CASTPLATLTGELFF
TRBJ2-7,TRBV27,many,.,TGTGCCAGCAGCCGAAGGGGGTGGGAGACCTACGAGCAGTACTTC,CASSRRGWETYEQYF
TRBJ2-5,TRBV7-9,few,TRBD1,TGTGCCAGCAGCCCCCGACAGGGGTATGAGACCCAGTACTTC,CASSPRQGYETQYF